Each of the 6 T cell receptor beta chains below was sequenced from the same sample in a study of T-cell reconstitution after alpha-beta-depleted transplantation in children. Unique molecular identifiers featured in how the TCRbeta library was prepared. TCRdb re-derived calls from the PCR reads in MiXCR, one entry per CDR3 protein. The sample contains about 240,000 distinct CDR3 sequences, around 13% of which appear only once. The sample in question was PBMCs from the stem cell graft donor, obtained from the stem cell graft. The origin of the receptors is a human donor who donated a stem cell graft to a child with acute lymphoblastic leukemia.

As for this clonotype: A read error may explain this, as a much larger clone is one base away. The chain combines TRBV20-1 with TRBJ2-2; D gene uncertain. The CDR3 spans 16 residues. Germline assignment: CDR1 DFQATT and CDR2 SNEGSKA (reference sequence). The CDR3 region has the DNA TGCAGTGCTAGAGATAGAGTGACAACGAACACCTGGGAGCTGTTTTTT. This codes for CSARDRVTTNTWELFF.

Ten or more counts support this clonotype. V usage is TRBV12-3 or TRBV12-4 and J usage is TRBJ1-2; unclear D gene. The CDR3 contains 13 residues. V was cut by 6 bases and J by 2 bases, with 10 bases left in between. This chain's CDR3 is CASSPDLNYGYTF. CDR3 DNA: TGTGCCAGCAGCCCGGACCTAAACTATGGCTACACCTTC.

There are a few counts of this clonotype. CDR3 DNA sequence: TGCGCCAGCAGCTCCAGCTTCTTTCGACAGGGGGCACCAGATACGCAGTATTTT. This translates into CASSSSFFRQGAPDTQYF. The chain carries TRBV5-1 and TRBJ2-3, with 10 bases fitting TRBD1. Germline V lookup: CDR1 SGHRS, CDR2 YFSETQ. The V segment lost 3 bases and the J segment 4 bases; nucleotides outside the gene matches: 14. The CDR3 consists of 18 residues.

The genes are TRBV29-1 and TRBJ2-3, with TRBD1 identical over 7 bases. V lost 8 bases to trimming and J lost 6 bases; unmatched junction nucleotides: 17. Looked up from germline, CDR1 is SQVTM and CDR2 is ANQGSEA. CDR3 length equals 15 residues. The CDR3 here is CSSGQVDRPGDTQYF. The CDR3 region has the DNA TGCAGCTCCGGACAGGTGGATCGTCCCGGGGATACGCAGTATTTT.

CDR3 DNA sequence: TGTGCCAGCGACCGGAGCCACAGGGCTGCCTACGAGCAGTACTTC. Translation: CASDRSHRAAYEQYF. This chain joins TRBV6-2 or TRBV6-3 and TRBJ2-7; TRBD1 might be the D (6 bases). The CDR3 covers 15 residues. The germline gives CDR1 MNHEY, CDR2 SVGEGT. V was cut by 8 bases and J by 2 bases, with 19 bases left in between.

This clonotype occurred many times. V gene TRBV28 combines with J gene TRBJ2-1, with a tentative D call TRBD1 (5 bases). V was pared by 3 bases and J by 1 base, with 10 bases between. Germline V gives CDR1 MDHEN, CDR2 SYDVKM. The CDR3 is 15 amino acids. CDR3 DNA: TGTGCCAGCAGTTTCTGGGGCAGGTCCTACAATGAGCAGTTCTTC. It is translated as CASSFWGRSYNEQFF. Filled out from reference TRBV28 and TRBJ2-1, the complete variable domain reads DVKVTQSSRYLVKRTGEKVFLECVQDMDHENMFWYRQDPGLGLRLIYFSYDVKMKEKGDIPEGYSVSREKKERFSLILESASTNQTSMYLCASSFWGRSYNEQFFGPGTRLTVL.